Listed below are T cell receptor beta chains from one sample, sequenced in a study of T cells after yellow fever vaccination. TCRdb recomputed calls from the 5' RACE reads with MiXCR, one row per CDR3 protein. The table includes 200,000 to 250,000 distinct CDR3 sequences, approximately 3.3% detected once. This specimen consisted of CD4+ T cells sorted from PBMCs, obtained 10 days after the yellow fever booster vaccination. These receptors originate from a young man who received the YFV17D yellow fever vaccine. CDR3s include the opening cysteine and the closing phenylalanine or tryptophan. Each record gives: V gene, CDR3 protein.

>TRBV5-1
CASSLDVNYGYTF
>TRBV7-2
CASSPSGREGTDTQYF
>TRBV3-1
CASSRTLATDTQYF
>TRBV29-1
CSVTGTSGGTDTQYF
>TRBV7-9
CASSPQPTTGNGYTF
>TRBV6-5
CASSYLRGTYNEQFF
>TRBV7-6
CASLGGAGGTNTGELFF
>TRBV5-1
CASSLPGREKLFF
>TRBV5-1
CASSFDRDGYTF
>TRBV5-1
CASSRADRGTDTQYF
>TRBV6-1
CASSPRTDATNEKLFF
>TRBV7-2
CASSLRLAGDGETQYF
>TRBV18
CASSPGTQDTQYF
>TRBV29-1
CSVEEHATNTEAFF
>TRBV12-3/TRBV12-4
CASSFSGCSHEQYF
>TRBV6-5
CASRYTGGQAFF
>TRBV27
CASSFRGRGSPLHF
>TRBV27
CASSLADRTDTQYF
>TRBV21-1
CASSKGTYEQYF
>TRBV7-2
CASSFRTGPNQPQHF
>TRBV2
CASRQGPPYNEQFF
>TRBV27
CASSTRSPAKNIQYF
>TRBV5-1
CASSLARGVTYNEQFF
>TRBV18
CASSPVAMNTEAFF
>TRBV12-5
CASIGGDGELFF
>TRBV20-1
CSASGGQGIYNEQFF
>TRBV7-7
CASSLSPGREQYF
>TRBV5-5
CASSLNGFVSTDTQYF
>TRBV20-1
CSASSGGGRETQYF
>TRBV7-8
CASSLVRHGNSPLHF
>TRBV20-1
CSARSRTSGGGVSTDTQYF
>TRBV12-5
CASGSSGLSNQPQHF
>TRBV28
CASWTGHAETQYF
>TRBV6-5
CASSDAPSYGYTF
>TRBV7-6
CASSPLAAYNEQFF
>TRBV12-3/TRBV12-4
CASSSTGSGTKGYTF
>TRBV2
CASSEIGQDQPQHF
>TRBV15
CATSRGFNRRNTEAFF
>TRBV4-3
CASSQDGGGRDTQYF
>TRBV18
CASSPREWTVSGNTIYF
>TRBV20-1
CSARKRTGGLETQYF
>TRBV6-6
CASSYGVLRSNEQFF
>TRBV5-5
CASSLATAKPQHF
>TRBV7-2
CASSSRGGLGAFF
>TRBV29-1
CSAKARQGGNTEAFF
>TRBV6-5
CASCRGGESPLHF
>TRBV6-1
CASSEGAQPQHF
>TRBV27
CASTPNEQYF
>TRBV13
CATSTGVYDYGYTF
>TRBV5-1
CASSFQADTQYF
>TRBV19
CASSISGRAGYTF
>TRBV7-9
CASSSSPGQKNYGYTF
>TRBV7-3
CASRSPGHPVDTQYF
>TRBV7-2
CASSIYGGTNTGELFF
>TRBV18
CASSGGENTEAFF
>TRBV12-3/TRBV12-4
CASSLDRTEQYF
>TRBV7-2
CASSPGYTQYF
>TRBV6-1
CASSGDSYTQYF
>TRBV18
CASSPEQPESYNEQFF